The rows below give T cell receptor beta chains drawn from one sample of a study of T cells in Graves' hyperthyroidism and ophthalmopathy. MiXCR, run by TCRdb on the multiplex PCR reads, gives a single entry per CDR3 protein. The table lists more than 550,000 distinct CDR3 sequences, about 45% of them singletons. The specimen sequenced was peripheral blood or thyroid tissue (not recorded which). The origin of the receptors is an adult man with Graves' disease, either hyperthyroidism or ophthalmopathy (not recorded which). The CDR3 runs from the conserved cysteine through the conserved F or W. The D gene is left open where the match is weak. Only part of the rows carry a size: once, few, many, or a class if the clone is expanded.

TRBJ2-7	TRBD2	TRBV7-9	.	CASSPRLAGIYEQYF	TGTGCCAGCAGTCCGAGACTAGCGGGGATCTACGAGCAGTACTTC
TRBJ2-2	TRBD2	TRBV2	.	CASSQTSGAISGELFF	TGTGCCAGCAGTCAGACTAGCGGGGCAATAAGCGGGGAGCTGTTTTTT
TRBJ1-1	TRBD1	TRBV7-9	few	CASSFLTGDEAFF	TGTGCCAGCAGCTTCCTTACAGGGGATGAAGCTTTCTTT
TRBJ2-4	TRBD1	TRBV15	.	CATSYVGWTGGLDIQYF	TGTGCCACCAGCTACGTGGGGTGGACAGGGGGCTTAGACATTCAGTACTTC
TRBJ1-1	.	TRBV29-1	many	CSVAKGNTEAFF	TGCAGCGTTGCGAAGGGGAACACTGAAGCTTTCTTT
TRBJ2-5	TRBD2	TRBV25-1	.	CASSEGTSGGVHQETQYF	TGTGCCAGCAGTGAAGGAACTAGCGGGGGGGTCCACCAAGAGACCCAGTACTTC
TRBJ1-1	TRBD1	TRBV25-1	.	CASSARTGGGTEAFF	TGTGCCAGCAGTGCCAGGACAGGGGGAGGCACTGAAGCTTTCTTT
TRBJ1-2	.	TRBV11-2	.	CASSPIGSDSNYGYTF	TGTGCCAGCAGCCCAATAGGGTCGGACAGTAACTATGGCTACACCTTC
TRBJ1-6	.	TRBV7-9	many	CASSNIGTGHSPLHF	TGTGCCAGCAGCAACATCGGGACCGGACATTCACCCCTCCACTTT
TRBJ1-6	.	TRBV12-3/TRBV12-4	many	CASSKGGLPSPLHF	TGTGCCAGCAGCAAAGGGGGACTCCCGTCACCCCTCCACTTT
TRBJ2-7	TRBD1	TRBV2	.	CASSLLDRGPSEQYF	TGTGCCAGCAGCCTACTTGACAGGGGCCCCTCCGAGCAGTACTTC
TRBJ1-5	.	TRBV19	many	CASREGRLYNQPQHF	TGTGCCAGTAGGGAGGGCAGGCTGTACAATCAGCCCCAGCATTTT
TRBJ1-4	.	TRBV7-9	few	CASSIEDSFANEKLFF	TGTGCCAGCAGCATTGAAGATAGTTTCGCGAATGAAAAACTGTTTTTT
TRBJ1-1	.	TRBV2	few	CASSVAMRNTEAFF	TGTGCCAGCAGCGTTGCCATGAGGAACACTGAAGCTTTCTTT
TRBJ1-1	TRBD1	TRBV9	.	CASSPDRTGALNTEAFF	TGTGCCAGCAGTCCAGATCGGACAGGGGCGCTGAACACTGAAGCTTTCTTT
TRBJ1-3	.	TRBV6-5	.	CASSSQGLPSGSTIYF	TGTGCCAGCAGTTCCCAGGGGTTACCCTCTGGAAGCACCATATATTTT
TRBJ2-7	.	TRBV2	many	CASRPGRNYEQYF	TGTGCCAGCAGACCGGGACGGAACTACGAGCAGTACTTC
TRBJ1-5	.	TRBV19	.	CASSMFRDSNQPQHF	TGTGCCAGTAGTATGTTCAGGGATAGCAATCAGCCCCAGCATTTT
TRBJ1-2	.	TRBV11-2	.	CASPTPSYKGDGYTF	TGTGCCAGCCCCACACCCTCCTACAAGGGGGACGGCTACACCTTC
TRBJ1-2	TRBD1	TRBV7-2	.	CASSPGQGVKGYTF	TGTGCCAGCAGCCCGGGACAGGGGGTGAAGGGCTACACCTTC
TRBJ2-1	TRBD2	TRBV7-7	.	CASSLAGGDEQFF	TGTGCTAGCAGCTTAGCGGGGGGTGATGAGCAGTTCTTC
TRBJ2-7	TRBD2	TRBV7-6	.	CASSLGAGGSSYEQYF	TGTGCCAGCAGCTTAGGAGCGGGAGGTTCCTCCTACGAGCAGTACTTC
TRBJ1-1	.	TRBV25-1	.	CASSQDRTATEAFF	TGTGCCAGCAGCCAAGACCGGACAGCCACTGAAGCTTTCTTT
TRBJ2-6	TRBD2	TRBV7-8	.	CASSLIGGSGGASGANVLTF	TGTGCCAGCAGCTTAATTGGTGGTAGCGGGGGAGCCTCTGGGGCCAACGTCCTGACTTTC
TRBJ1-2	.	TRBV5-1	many	CASSSGYGYTF	TGTGCCAGCAGCTCGGGCTATGGCTACACCTTC